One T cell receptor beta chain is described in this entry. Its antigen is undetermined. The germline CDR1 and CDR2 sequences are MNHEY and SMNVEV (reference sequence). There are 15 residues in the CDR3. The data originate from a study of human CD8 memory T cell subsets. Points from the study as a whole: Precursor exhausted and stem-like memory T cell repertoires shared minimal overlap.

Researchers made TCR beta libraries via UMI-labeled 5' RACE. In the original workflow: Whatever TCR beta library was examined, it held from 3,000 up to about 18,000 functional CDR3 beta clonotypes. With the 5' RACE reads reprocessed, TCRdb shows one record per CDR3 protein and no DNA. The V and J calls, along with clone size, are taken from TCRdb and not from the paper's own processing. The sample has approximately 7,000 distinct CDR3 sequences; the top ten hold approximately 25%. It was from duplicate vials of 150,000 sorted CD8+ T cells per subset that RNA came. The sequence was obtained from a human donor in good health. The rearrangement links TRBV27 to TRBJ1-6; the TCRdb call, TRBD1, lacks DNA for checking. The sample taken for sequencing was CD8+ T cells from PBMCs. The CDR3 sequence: CASRPIGPGGSPLHF.